The TCR beta chain described here comes from a study of CD8+ T cells in alopecia areata. Turning to the study itself: Tofacitinib ran for 6 to 18 months before 6 months off drug. Findings of the study overall: Compared with normal scalp, lesional scalp had higher clonality and more expanded CD8+ clones. The study found TCR sharing across patients less clear than in mice, possibly for HLA reasons.

As concerns this clone: Antigen specificity is unknown.

The germline gives CDR1 SGHRS, CDR2 YFSETQ. The CDR3 is 16 amino acids. The V gene end was trimmed by 1 base and the J gene end by 1 base; junction bases not matched to a gene: 7. Peripheral blood samples and lesional scalp punch biopsies were obtained from alopecia areata patients. After isolation, RNA underwent reverse transcription to generate cDNA as the sequencing template. Profiled with immunoSEQ multiplex PCR; TCRdb holds only in-frame clones, not every one. The data hold 150,000 or so clones, with more than 75% observed a single time. The sequence was obtained from a human donor with alopecia areata. The sample in question was CD8+ T cells sorted from blood, obtained at week 0. The genes are TRBV5-1 and TRBJ1-2, with TRBD1 matching over 7 bases. DNA of the CDR3: TGCGCCAGCAGCTTGTGGGGACAGTTATTTAACTATGGCTACACCTTC. Translating it yields CASSLWGQLFNYGYTF.